This T cell receptor beta chain was profiled in a study of T-cell memory formation after mild COVID-19. A single record per CDR3 protein comes from TCRdb applying MiXCR to the 5' RACE reads. Found here are approximately 250,000 distinct CDR3 sequences, roughly 15% of them singletons; the top ten hold 22%. This clonotype was sampled from a man between 18 and 35 years old who had mild COVID-19 (a few samples of this study predate the infection). Cell type and time point are not known. Sequencing used PBMCs or a T cell subset sorted from them (not recorded which).

The CDR3 DNA reads TGTGCCAGCAGCCCTGAGGGCCAGTACGCCGGGGAGCTGTTTTTT. It yields the protein CASSPEGQYAGELFF. The chain couples TRBV4-2 to TRBJ2-2, with D tentatively TRBD2 (5 bases). CDR1 is LGHNA and CDR2 is YNFKEQ in the germline V gene. V was shortened by 4 bases and J by 6 bases, with 15 bases between the two germline ends. The CDR3 has 15 residues.